This TCR beta chain was recorded in a study of T cell clonotyping in hematopoietic cell transplantation. TCRdb's table, derived via immunoSEQ multiplex PCR, lists solely in-frame clones and lacks some. The sample records approximately 75,000 clones, about 94% being singletons. The germline gives CDR1 MNHNS, CDR2 SASEGT. There are 15 residues in the CDR3. V dropped 4 bases and J dropped 0 bases, with 10 bases sitting between them. The source material was peripheral blood mononuclear cells. The rearrangement joins TRBV6-1 to TRBJ1-5, with D tentatively TRBD1 (6 bases). This receptor was identified in a man aged 50 to 59 in good health. Some clones in this sample may be carry-over from other donors' samples. In DNA, the CDR3 is TGTGCCAGCAGTGTTTCGGGGGCTAGCAATCAGCCCCAGCATTTT. This gives the protein CASSVSGASNQPQHF.